Presented here are 12 T cell receptor beta chains from one specimen sequenced in a study of Ad26.COV2.S vaccination and SARS-CoV-2 variants (dated by TCRdb to the early 2020s). The treatment or condition label corresponds to: around 19 received Ad26.COV2.S at low or high dose, single or two shots; 5 received placebo; per-sample allocation not given. Repertoires of vaccine and placebo recipients were sequenced from samples collected on day 63 after the first injection. To prepare the library, the immunoSEQ multiplex PCR assay was applied. In TCRdb, the immuneACCESS table is reduced to in-frame sequences with V and J assigned. These tables do not hold every clone; where another copy was compared, an unresolved V gene accounts for under half, and the others remain unexplained. Here the sample has hundreds of thousands of clones; 70% to 90% occur a single time. The leading ten clones occupy about 3.1% of the sample.

The sample here was peripheral blood, taken in a trial of Ad26.COV2.S vaccine versus placebo. The receptor source for this set is a person aged 18-65 years who received the Ad26.COV2.S COVID-19 vaccine or a placebo.

J is TRBJ2-7 and V is TRBV11-2, with TRBD2 as a possible D gene (6 bases). V was clipped by 3 bases and J by 2 bases, with 17 bases between them. The CDR3 totals 16 residues. Germline lookup yields CDR1 SGHAT and CDR2 FQNNGV. This chain's CDR3 is CASSFYGAGRPYEQYF. The CDR3 bases are TGTGCCAGCAGCTTTTACGGGGCCGGGAGACCCTACGAGCAGTACTTC.

This rearrangement joins TRBV7-6 to TRBJ2-2; D is uncertain. This CDR3 contains 14 residues. CDR1 is SGHVS, CDR2 FNYEAQ, per germline. Trimming took 1 base from V and 6 from J, leaving 9 bases between them. The CDR3 DNA sequence: TGTGCCAGCAGCTTAGGGAACGTGGCCGGGGAGCTGTTTTTT. Protein product: CASSLGNVAGELFF.

The DNA of the CDR3 is TGTGCCAGCAGTGGACAGTTATCTGGGGCCAACGTCCTGACTTTC. Its translation: CASSGQLSGANVLTF. The chain combines TRBV2 with TRBJ2-6; maybe TRBD1 (5 bases). Trimming took off 4 bases at V and 1 base at J, with 8 bases between the two ends. The CDR3 totals 15 residues. Germline CDR1 reads SNHLY; CDR2 reads FYNNEI.

Ten or more counts support this clone. This chain links TRBV5-3 with TRBJ1-5; no firm D call. TRBV5-3 is identified as an open reading frame with a role that is uncertain. The CDR3 is 16 amino acids. With 5 bases removed from V and 0 bases from J, the gap between germline ends came to 15 bases. CDR3 nucleotide sequence: TGTGCCAGAAGGTCAAGAGGAAACCATAGCAATCAGCCCCAGCATTTT. Translating it yields CARRSRGNHSNQPQHF.

This clone came up once. The CDR3 nucleotides read TGTGCCTGGAGTGTAAACAGGGTAGTCGGCTACACCTTC. As protein: CAWSVNRVVGYTF. The chain couples TRBV30 to TRBJ1-2; D is perhaps TRBD1 (6 bases). Per germline, CDR1 GTSNPN and CDR2 SVGIG (reference sequence). Trimming pared 0 bases from V and 8 bases from J, leaving 13 bases between. The CDR3 loop spans 13 amino acids.

This clone was recorded a few times. The rearrangement links TRBV30 to TRBJ1-1; D gene ambiguous. The ends were cut back, 0 bases at V and 8 bases at J, with 13 bases in the middle. The CDR3 length is 13 residues. The germline CDR1 and CDR2 sequences are GTSNPN and SVGIG (reference sequence). The CDR3: CAWSVIGSGEAFF. The CDR3 nucleotides read TGTGCCTGGAGTGTAATCGGGTCGGGAGAAGCTTTCTTT.

Only one count was recorded for this clone. The genes are TRBV6-2 or TRBV6-3 and TRBJ1-4, with 11 bases matching TRBD1. The CDR3 has 16 amino acids. Looked up from germline, CDR1 is MNHEY and CDR2 is SVGEGT. Trimming removed 4 bases from V and 6 bases from J; junction bases left unmatched: 7. CDR3 in amino acids: CASSFPPGQGDEKLFF. Here the CDR3 DNA reads TGTGCCAGCAGTTTCCCTCCGGGACAGGGGGATGAAAAACTGTTTTTT.

The genes are TRBV27 and TRBJ1-2, with D tentatively TRBD1 (5 bases). The CDR3 runs to 13 residues. Germline V gives CDR1 MNHEY, CDR2 SMNVEV (reference sequence). V lost 6 bases and J 4 bases, leaving 12 bases between the germline ends. CDR3 bases: TGTGCCAGCAGGGATGCCGGGACCTATGGCTACACCTTC. It yields the protein CASRDAGTYGYTF.

The genes are TRBV28 and TRBJ2-7; TRBD2 matches 9 bases. The J segment lost 4 bases and the V segment lost 5 bases, leaving 12 bases of the junction unmatched. The CDR3 is 16 residues long. CDR1 is MDHEN, CDR2 SYDVKM, per germline. The DNA for the CDR3 is TGTGCCAGCAGTCCTATCGGTGCGGGGGGGGAATACGAGCAGTACTTC. It is translated as CASSPIGAGGEYEQYF. Full variable domain (rest looked up from reference TRBV28 and TRBJ2-7): DVKVTQSSRYLVKRTGEKVFLECVQDMDHENMFWYRQDPGLGLRLIYFSYDVKMKEKGDIPEGYSVSREKKERFSLILESASTNQTSMYLCASSPIGAGGEYEQYFGPGTRLTVT.

J is TRBJ2-5 and V is TRBV3-1 (or the pseudogene TRBV3-2); 8 bases map to TRBD2. There are 16 residues in the CDR3. With V trimmed by 4 bases and J by 5 bases, 12 bases remained unmatched. CDR1 and CDR2 (germline): LGHDT, YNNKEL (reference sequence). Here the CDR3 reads CASSLKPGGRWETQYF. The CDR3 DNA reads TGTGCCAGCAGCCTTAAACCGGGGGGGAGGTGGGAGACCCAGTACTTC.

The chain is built from TRBV7-9 and TRBJ1-2; no firm D call. Germline V gives CDR1 SEHNR, CDR2 FQNEAQ (reference sequence). V was clipped by 5 bases and J by 8 bases, with 12 bases between them. The CDR3 runs 12 residues. The CDR3 DNA reads as TGTGCCAGCAGCGACGTCCTGAGGGGCTACACCTTC. Amino acid sequence: CASSDVLRGYTF.

The CDR3: CASRITGGSTEAFF. CDR3 in DNA: TGCGCCAGCAGGATCACAGGGGGCAGTACTGAAGCTTTCTTT. This sequence joins TRBV5-1 and TRBJ1-1; 9 bases fit TRBD1. V lost 5 bases and J lost 5; bases outside the gene matches: 7. Germline CDR1 is SGHRS and CDR2 is YFSETQ. There are 14 residues in the CDR3.